Following are 21 T cell receptor beta chains from one sample sequenced in a study of sequential checkpoint blockade in melanoma. As for treatment: randomized to nivolumab then ipilimumab (arm A) or the reverse (arm B). Here immunoSEQ multiplex PCR was the method, and the copy in TCRdb shows in-frame clones only, minus some. This repertoire shows some 11,000 clones, roughly 51% found once; its top ten account for roughly 16%. The starting material was CD8+ T cells sorted from blood (inferred from file names), obtained from a patient given nivolumab and ipilimumab in sequence. The receptors stem from a human donor with melanoma.

The chain couples TRBV7-8 to TRBJ2-7; TRBD2 matches at 9 bases. Germline V gives CDR1 SGHVS, CDR2 FQNEAQ. There are 14 residues in the CDR3. Unmatched junction bases numbered 8, after V lost 5 bases and J lost 6 bases. The CDR3 coding sequence is TGTGCCAGCAGCCTAATAGCGGGAGACGCCGAGCAGTACTTC. Protein: CASSLIAGDAEQYF.

The chain carries TRBV5-8 and TRBJ2-3, with D hard to call. The length of the CDR3 is 15 residues. The ends were cut back, 0 bases at V and 0 bases at J, with 8 bases in the middle. CDR1 and CDR2 (germline): SGHTS, YDEGEE. The CDR3 sequence is CASSLDTTSTDTQYF. For the CDR3, the DNA is TGTGCCAGCAGCTTGGACACCACGAGCACAGATACGCAGTATTTT. The whole variable domain, remainder taken from reference TRBV5-8 and TRBJ2-3, is EAGVTQSPTHLIKTRGQQATLRCSPISGHTSVYWYQQALGLGLQFLLWYDEGEERNRGNFPPRFSGRQFPNYSSELNVNALELEDSALYLCASSLDTTSTDTQYFGPGTRLTVL.

By share, this clone ranks as medium-sized (0.01 to 0.1%). The CDR3 spells CASSFAGGSYGYTF. CDR3 DNA: TGTGCCAGCAGTTTCGCAGGGGGCAGCTATGGCTACACCTTC. The J gene is TRBJ1-2, the V gene TRBV28; 8 positions agree with TRBD1. J lost 4 bases, V lost 3 bases, and 4 bases had no gene match. CDR3 size: 14 residues. Per germline, CDR1 MDHEN and CDR2 SYDVKM.

The V gene is TRBV11-3, the J gene TRBJ1-5; no definite D call. Trimming shortened V by 2 bases and J by 7 bases, and 3 bases separated the two germline ends. This CDR3 contains 11 residues. CDR1 is SGHNT and CDR2 is YENEEA in the germline V gene. The CDR3 spells CASSLRQPQHF. The DNA for the CDR3 is TGTGCCAGCAGCTTACGGCAGCCCCAGCATTTT.

This clone has more than one count but fewer than ten. This chain connects TRBV11-3 to TRBJ2-7; D may be TRBD2 (6 bases). Germline V gives CDR1 SGHNT, CDR2 YENEEA. The CDR3 extends over 15 amino acids. With 4 bases removed from V and 3 bases from J, the gap between germline ends came to 16 bases. The CDR3 spells CASSSGLASLYEQYF. Here the CDR3 DNA reads TGTGCCAGCAGCTCGGGACTCGCCAGCCTCTACGAGCAGTACTTC.

Note on this clone: Germline is not matched at one junction end, which may reflect a read error. V and J are TRBV7-7 and TRBJ2-5, with D possibly being TRBD2 (6 bases). The germline V gene has CDR1 SSHAT and CDR2 FNYEAQ (reference sequence). The CDR3 length is 13 residues. CDR3 protein: CASSLEEGETQYF. The CDR3 nucleotides are TGTGCTAGCAGCTTAGAGGAGGGCGAGACCCAGTACTTC.

This chain links TRBV9 with TRBJ2-2; no firm D call. Germline V gene data show CDR1 as SGDLS and CDR2 as YYNGEE. V lost 0 bases and J lost 1, with 4 bases in between. The CDR3 extends over 14 amino acids. CDR3 sequence reads: CASSVGLNTGELFF. The CDR3 DNA follows: TGTGCCAGCAGCGTAGGTCTGAACACCGGGGAGCTGTTTTTT.

A single count supports this clone. The chain carries TRBV28 and TRBJ2-7, with D unclear. The CDR3 is 13 residues long. Trimming shortened V by 3 bases and J by 6 bases, and 12 bases separated the two germline ends. Germline-derived CDR1 and CDR2 are MDHEN and SYDVKM. CDR3 in amino acids: CASSLSTNPEQYF. The CDR3 region has the DNA TGTGCCAGCAGTTTGTCGACAAACCCCGAGCAGTACTTC. Variable domain in full (rest from reference TRBV28 and TRBJ2-7): DVKVTQSSRYLVKRTGEKVFLECVQDMDHENMFWYRQDPGLGLRLIYFSYDVKMKEKGDIPEGYSVSREKKERFSLILESASTNQTSMYLCASSLSTNPEQYFGPGTRLTVT.

This chain joins TRBV15 and TRBJ2-7; D remains ambiguous. The CDR3 is made up of 14 amino acids. Deletions cut 1 base from V and 5 bases from J, with 12 bases between. Germline CDR1 is LNHNV and CDR2 is YYDKDF (reference sequence). The CDR3 nucleotides are TGTGCCACCAGCAGAGTATCAGGCCCGAACGAGCAGTACTTC. It yields the protein CATSRVSGPNEQYF.

J is TRBJ1-5 and V is TRBV28; D remains unclear. Germline CDR1 and CDR2: MDHEN and SYDVKM. CDR3 length: 14 residues. V was clipped by 3 bases and J by 3 bases, with 9 bases between them. The CDR3: CASSFSGFNQPQHF. The DNA for the CDR3 is TGTGCCAGCAGTTTTAGCGGTTTCAATCAGCCCCAGCATTTT.

The V call is TRBV6-6, the J call TRBJ2-7; no firm D call. The CDR3 is 14 residues long. V was cut by 0 bases and J by 6 bases, with 12 bases left in between. Germline V gene lookup returns CDR1 MNHNY and CDR2 SVGAGI (reference sequence). The CDR3 region has the DNA TGTGCCAGCAGTTACTCTGGGCCTGCCAGCGAGCAGTACTTC. This gives the protein CASSYSGPASEQYF.

The chain has TRBV27 and TRBJ2-7; D possibly corresponds to TRBD1 (5 bases). V lost 6 bases, J lost 7 bases, and 19 bases lay in between. The CDR3 is 14 residues long. CDR1 is MNHEY, CDR2 SMNVEV, per germline (reference sequence). The CDR3 is CASSRAGSEREQYF. CDR3 DNA: TGTGCCAGCAGCCGCGCAGGGTCAGAGAGGGAGCAGTACTTC.

The gene calls are TRBV6-5 and TRBJ1-1; maybe TRBD1 (5 bases). Germline CDR1 is MNHEY and CDR2 is SVGAGI. V was shortened by 5 bases and J by 4 bases, with 14 bases between the two germline ends. The CDR3 consists of 14 residues. CDR3 nucleotide sequence: TGTGCCAGCAGTCCGGGGGTCTCAGGCACTGAAGCTTTCTTT. Protein product: CASSPGVSGTEAFF.

On this clone: This sample includes further DNA sequences coding for the same CDR3. This chain connects TRBV15 to TRBJ2-1; 8 nucleotides agree with TRBD2. The CDR3 has 16 amino acids. Germline V gene sequence: CDR1 LNHNV, CDR2 YYDKDF (reference sequence). Losses at the gene ends were 0 bases for V and 5 bases for J; bases not matched to a gene: 6. The CDR3 nucleotides read TGTGCCACCAGCAGAGATATAGCGGGGTCGAACAATGAGCAGTTCTTC. Protein sequence: CATSRDIAGSNNEQFF.

The chain couples TRBV14 to TRBJ2-5; 7 nucleotides match TRBD1. The J call may be incorrect, as the DNA end agrees better with TRBJ2-7. Germline CDR1 and CDR2: SGHDN and FVKESK. The CDR3 is 14 amino acids. The CDR3 DNA reads as TGTGCCAGCAGCCTCCGACAGGGAGCCTACGAGCAGTACTTC. It specifies CASSLRQGAYEQYF.

The V gene is TRBV7-9, the J gene TRBJ2-3; 7 positions agree with TRBD2. V gave up 1 base and J gave up 6 bases; unmatched junction bases: 13. Germline V gene lookup returns CDR1 SEHNR and CDR2 FQNEAQ (reference sequence). The length of the CDR3 is 17 residues. CDR3 nucleotides: TGTGCCAGCAGCTTAGTGGGACTCGCCGGGGGGTTTGATACGCAGTATTTT. The encoded protein is CASSLVGLAGGFDTQYF.

The chain couples TRBV5-1 to TRBJ2-1; 7 nucleotides agree with TRBD1. Germline V gives CDR1 SGHRS, CDR2 YFSETQ. V shed 4 bases and J 3 bases; nucleotides not matched to a gene: 1. CDR3 length equals 13 residues. CDR3 DNA: TGCGCCAGCAGCCAGGGGGACTACAATGAGCAGTTCTTC. Its translation is CASSQGDYNEQFF.

The count of this clone is one. The CDR3 DNA reads TGTGCCAGCAGCGTAGGAGGAGGTATTATCACTGAAGCTTTCTTT. Translating gives CASSVGGGIITEAFF. V is TRBV9 and J is TRBJ1-1, with no clear D. Trimming took 0 bases from V and 4 from J, leaving 13 bases between them. CDR1 and CDR2 (germline): SGDLS, YYNGEE. This CDR3 contains 15 residues.

The rearrangement uses TRBV7-9 and TRBJ2-3; D gene ambiguous. This CDR3 is built from 13 residues. Trimming took 4 bases from V and 0 from J, leaving 5 bases between them. Germline V CDR1 and CDR2: SEHNR, FQNEAQ (reference sequence). CDR3 region: CASSSPSTDTQYF. Here the CDR3 DNA reads TGTGCCAGCAGCTCCCCTAGCACAGATACGCAGTATTTT.

This chain connects TRBV2 to TRBJ2-7; 10 bases are a match to TRBD2. Germline V gene data show CDR1 as SNHLY and CDR2 as FYNNEI. The CDR3 contains 15 residues. J gave up 3 bases and V 4 bases, and 6 bases lay outside the gene matches. The CDR3 sequence: CASSGRLAGVYEQYF. DNA for the CDR3: TGTGCCAGCAGTGGTCGGCTAGCGGGAGTCTACGAGCAGTACTTC.

J is TRBJ2-1 and V is TRBV15; 9 nucleotides match TRBD1. Germline CDR1 and CDR2: LNHNV and YYDKDF (reference sequence). V dropped 11 bases and J dropped 7; count of bases not matched to a gene: 6. This CDR3 comprises 12 residues. The CDR3 sequence: CAADRGGNEQFF. The DNA of the CDR3 is TGTGCCGCGGACAGGGGAGGGAATGAGCAGTTCTTC.